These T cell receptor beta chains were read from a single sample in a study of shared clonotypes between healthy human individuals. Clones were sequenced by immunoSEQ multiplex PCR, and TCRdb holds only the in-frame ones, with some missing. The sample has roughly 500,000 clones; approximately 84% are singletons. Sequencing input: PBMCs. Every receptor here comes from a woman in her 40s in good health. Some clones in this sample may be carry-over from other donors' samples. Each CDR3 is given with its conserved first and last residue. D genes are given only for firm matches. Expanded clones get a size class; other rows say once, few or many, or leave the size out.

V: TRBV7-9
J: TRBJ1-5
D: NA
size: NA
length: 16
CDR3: CASSLGPGSVNQPQHF
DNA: TGTGCCAGCAGCTTAGGGCCGGGGTCGGTCAATCAGCCCCAGCATTTT

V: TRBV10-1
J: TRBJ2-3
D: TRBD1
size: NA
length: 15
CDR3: CASSGQGASTDTQYF
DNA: TGCGCCAGCAGTGGACAGGGGGCGAGCACAGATACGCAGTATTTT

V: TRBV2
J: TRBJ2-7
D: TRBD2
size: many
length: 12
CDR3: CASQRGSYEQYF
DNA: TGTGCCAGCCAGCGGGGCTCCTACGAGCAGTACTTC

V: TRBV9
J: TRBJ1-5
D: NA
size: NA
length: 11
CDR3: CASKREQPQHF
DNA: TGTGCCAGCAAACGAGAGCAGCCCCAGCATTTT

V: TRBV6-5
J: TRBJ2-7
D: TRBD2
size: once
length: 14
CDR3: CASRRTSGPWEQYF
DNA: TGTGCCAGCAGGCGGACTAGCGGTCCGTGGGAGCAGTACTTC

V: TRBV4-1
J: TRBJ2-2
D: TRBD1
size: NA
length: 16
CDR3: CASSQGGQGKGGELFF
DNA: TGCGCCAGCAGCCAAGGGGGACAGGGGAAGGGCGGGGAGCTGTTTTTT

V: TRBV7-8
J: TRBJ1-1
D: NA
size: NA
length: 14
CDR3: CASSSRQPNTEAFF
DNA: TGTGCCAGCAGCTCCCGACAGCCTAACACTGAAGCTTTCTTT

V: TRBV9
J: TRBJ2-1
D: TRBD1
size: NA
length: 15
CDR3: CASSVAGGTGNEQFF
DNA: TGTGCCAGCAGCGTAGCTGGAGGGACAGGGAATGAGCAGTTCTTC

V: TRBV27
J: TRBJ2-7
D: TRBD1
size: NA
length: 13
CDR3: CASSAGQAYEQYF
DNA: TGTGCCAGCAGTGCGGGACAGGCCTACGAGCAGTACTTC

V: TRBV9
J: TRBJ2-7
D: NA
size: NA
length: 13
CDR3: CASSQPPLFEQYF
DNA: TGTGCCAGCAGCCAACCCCCCCTTTTCGAGCAGTACTTC

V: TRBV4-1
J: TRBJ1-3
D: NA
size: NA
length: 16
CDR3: CASSQDPRGAGNTIYF
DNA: TGCGCCAGCAGCCAAGATCCGAGAGGCGCTGGAAACACCATATATTTT

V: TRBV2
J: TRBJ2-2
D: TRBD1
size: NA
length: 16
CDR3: CASSLDRVPGTGELFF
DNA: TGTGCCAGCAGTTTAGACAGGGTCCCGGGCACCGGGGAGCTGTTTTTT

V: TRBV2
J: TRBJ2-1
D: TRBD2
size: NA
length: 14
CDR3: CGSRWAGGAGGQFF
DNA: TGTGGCTCCAGGTGGGCGGGAGGGGCCGGTGGGCAGTTCTTC

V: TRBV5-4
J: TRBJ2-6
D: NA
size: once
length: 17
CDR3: CASSPAAGALGANVLTF
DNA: TGTGCCAGCAGCCCCGCGGCAGGGGCATTGGGGGCCAACGTCCTGACTTTC

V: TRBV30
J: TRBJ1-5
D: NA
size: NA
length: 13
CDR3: CAWTRSRDQPQHF
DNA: TGTGCCTGGACCAGGTCACGAGATCAGCCCCAGCATTTT